Presented here are 6 T cell receptor beta chains from one specimen sequenced in a study of technical replicates of blood from a handful of donors. Measured with immunoSEQ multiplex PCR; TCRdb has only the in-frame clones, and not every one. The repertoire holds more than 80,000 clones, with 85% to 95% as singletons. The sequenced sample consisted of T cells isolated from PBMCs. The receptors come from a human donor in good health.

The chain recombines TRBV7-2 with TRBJ2-7; 8 nucleotides align to TRBD1. Germline loops: CDR1 SGHTA, CDR2 FQGNSA. V lost 4 bases, J lost 3 bases, and 8 bases stayed unmatched. The CDR3 loop spans 15 amino acids. CDR3 coding DNA: TGTGCCAGCAGCTCCCAGGGGGCTTCCTTCTACGAGCAGTACTTC. It yields the protein CASSSQGASFYEQYF.

The V call is TRBV4-3, the J call TRBJ1-1; possible D gene TRBD1, 5 bases. V lost 0 bases, J lost 0 bases, and 20 bases lay in between. The germline CDR1 and CDR2 sequences are LGHNA and YSLEER. There are 19 residues in the CDR3. The CDR3 reads CASSQDWGLDEDMNTEAFF. The CDR3 DNA reads as TGCGCCAGCAGCCAAGATTGGGGCCTCGACGAGGACATGAACACTGAAGCTTTCTTT.

The chain uses TRBV7-3 and TRBJ2-1; D call uncertain. V dropped 5 bases and J dropped 0 bases, with 11 bases sitting between them. Germline V gene sequence: CDR1 SGHTA, CDR2 FQGTGA. The CDR3 runs to 15 residues. This CDR3 reads CASSPGVSSYNEQFF. CDR3 DNA: TGTGCCAGCAGCCCCGGAGTGAGCTCCTACAATGAGCAGTTCTTC.

The V and J genes are TRBV30 and TRBJ2-1, with 7 bases matching TRBD2. V shed 4 bases and J 2 bases; nucleotides not matched to a gene: 2. The CDR3 extends over 13 amino acids. From germline, CDR1 is GTSNPN and CDR2 SVGIG (reference sequence). This CDR3 reads CAWIAGAYNEQFF. The CDR3 nucleotides are TGTGCCTGGATTGCGGGAGCCTACAATGAGCAGTTCTTC.

V and J are TRBV5-1 and TRBJ1-2, with TRBD1 identical over 7 bases. Germline loops: CDR1 SGHRS, CDR2 YFSETQ. There are 15 residues in the CDR3. With 6 bases clipped from V and 4 bases from J, the junction kept 12 bases outside the gene matches. Here the CDR3 reads CASKVSGQALYGYTF. The CDR3 DNA reads TGCGCCAGCAAAGTCTCAGGACAGGCTCTCTATGGCTACACCTTC.

The chain links TRBV27 to TRBJ2-7, with 7 bases that match TRBD1. Losses at the gene ends were 6 bases for V and 6 bases for J; bases not matched to a gene: 11. Germline-derived CDR1 and CDR2 are MNHEY and SMNVEV (reference sequence). This CDR3 comprises 14 residues. CDR3: CASSSDRERAEQYF. Written as DNA, the CDR3 is TGTGCCAGCAGCTCAGACAGGGAACGGGCCGAGCAGTACTTC.